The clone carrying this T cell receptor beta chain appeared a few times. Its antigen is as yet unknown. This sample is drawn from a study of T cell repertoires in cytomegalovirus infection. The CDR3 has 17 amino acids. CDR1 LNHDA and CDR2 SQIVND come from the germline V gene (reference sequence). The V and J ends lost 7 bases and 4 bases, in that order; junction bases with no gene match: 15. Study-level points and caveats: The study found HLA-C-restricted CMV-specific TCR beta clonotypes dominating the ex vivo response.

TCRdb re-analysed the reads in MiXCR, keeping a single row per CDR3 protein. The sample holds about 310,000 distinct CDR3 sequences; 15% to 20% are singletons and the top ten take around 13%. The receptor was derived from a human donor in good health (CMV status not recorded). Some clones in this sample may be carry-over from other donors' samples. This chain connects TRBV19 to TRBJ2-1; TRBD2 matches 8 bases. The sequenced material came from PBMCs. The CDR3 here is CASKGGGLPSLYNEQFF. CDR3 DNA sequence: TGTGCCAGTAAGGGCGGGGGGCTACCATCCCTTTACAATGAGCAGTTCTTC.